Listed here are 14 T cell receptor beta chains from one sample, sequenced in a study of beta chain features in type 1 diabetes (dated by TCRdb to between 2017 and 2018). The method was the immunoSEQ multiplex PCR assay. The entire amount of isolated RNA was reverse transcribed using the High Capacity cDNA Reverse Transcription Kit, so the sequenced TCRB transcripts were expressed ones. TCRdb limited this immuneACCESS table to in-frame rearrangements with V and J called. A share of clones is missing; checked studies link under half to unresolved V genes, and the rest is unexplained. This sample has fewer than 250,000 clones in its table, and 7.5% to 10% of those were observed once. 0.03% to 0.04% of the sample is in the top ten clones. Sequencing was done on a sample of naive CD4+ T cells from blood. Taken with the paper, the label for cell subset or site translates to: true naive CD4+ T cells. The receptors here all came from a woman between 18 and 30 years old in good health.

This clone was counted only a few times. CDR3 region: CASSLEGQPYGYTF. The CDR3 DNA sequence: TGCGCCAGCAGCTTGGAGGGACAGCCATATGGCTACACCTTC. The rearrangement joins TRBV5-1 to TRBJ1-2, with 7 bases aligning to TRBD1. This CDR3 is built from 14 residues. Looked up from germline, CDR1 is SGHRS and CDR2 is YFSETQ. The trim removed 0 bases at V and 5 bases at J, leaving 4 bases unmatched.

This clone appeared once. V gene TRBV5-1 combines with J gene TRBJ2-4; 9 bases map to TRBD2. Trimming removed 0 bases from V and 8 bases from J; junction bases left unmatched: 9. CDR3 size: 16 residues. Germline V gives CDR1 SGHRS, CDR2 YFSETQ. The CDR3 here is CASSLGLRGGEHIQYF. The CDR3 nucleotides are TGCGCCAGCAGCTTGGGGTTGCGGGGGGGCGAGCACATTCAGTACTTC.

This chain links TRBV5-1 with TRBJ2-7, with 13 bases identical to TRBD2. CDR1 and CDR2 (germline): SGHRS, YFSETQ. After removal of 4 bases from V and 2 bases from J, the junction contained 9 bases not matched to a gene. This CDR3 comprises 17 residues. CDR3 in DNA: TGCGCCAGCAGCGCCGGACTAGCGGGAGTCGATCCCTACGAGCAGTACTTC. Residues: CASSAGLAGVDPYEQYF.

CDR3 sequence: CAPREELFF. In DNA form, the CDR3 reads TGTGCTCCCCGGGAGGAGCTGTTTTTT. The J gene is TRBJ2-2, the V gene TRBV7-7, with TRBD2 as a possible D gene (5 bases). Germline values: CDR1 SSHAT, CDR2 FNYEAQ (reference sequence). This CDR3 has 9 residues. The variable domain in full, with the rest retrieved from reference TRBV7-7 and TRBJ2-2, is GAGVSQSPRYKVTKRGQDVTLRCDPISSHATLYWYQQALGQGPEFLTYFNYEAQPDKSGLPSDRFSAERPEGSISTLTIQRTEQRDSAMYRCAPREELFFGEGSRLTVL.

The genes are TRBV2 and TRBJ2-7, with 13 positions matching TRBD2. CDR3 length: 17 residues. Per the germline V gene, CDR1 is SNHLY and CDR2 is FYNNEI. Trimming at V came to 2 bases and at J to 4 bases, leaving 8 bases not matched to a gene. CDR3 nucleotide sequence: TGTGCCAGCAGTGAACCTCCACTAGCGGGAGGGCCATACGAGCAGTACTTC. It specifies CASSEPPLAGGPYEQYF.

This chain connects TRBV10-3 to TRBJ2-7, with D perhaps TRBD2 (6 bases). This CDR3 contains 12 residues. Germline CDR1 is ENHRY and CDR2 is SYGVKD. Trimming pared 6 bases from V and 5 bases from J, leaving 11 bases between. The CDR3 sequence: CAIRPAGHEQYF. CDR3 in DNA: TGTGCCATCAGACCCGCGGGGCACGAGCAGTACTTC.

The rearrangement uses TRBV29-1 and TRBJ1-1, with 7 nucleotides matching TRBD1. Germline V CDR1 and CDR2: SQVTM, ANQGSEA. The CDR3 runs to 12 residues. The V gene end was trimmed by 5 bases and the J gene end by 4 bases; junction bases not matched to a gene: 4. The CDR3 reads CSVRQGGTEAFF. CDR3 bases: TGCAGCGTTAGACAGGGTGGCACTGAAGCTTTCTTT.

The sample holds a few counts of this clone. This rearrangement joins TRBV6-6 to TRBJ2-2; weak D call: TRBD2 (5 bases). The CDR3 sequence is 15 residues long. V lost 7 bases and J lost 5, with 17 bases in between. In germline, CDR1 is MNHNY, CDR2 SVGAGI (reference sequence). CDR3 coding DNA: TGTGCCAGCACCAACACCGGGATACTTACCGGGGAGCTGTTTTTT. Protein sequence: CASTNTGILTGELFF.

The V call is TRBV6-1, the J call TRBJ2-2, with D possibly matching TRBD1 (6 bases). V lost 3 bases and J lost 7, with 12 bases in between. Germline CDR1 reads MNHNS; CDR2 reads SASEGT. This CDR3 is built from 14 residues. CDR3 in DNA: TGTGCCAGCAGTGACAGGGGATTAGGCGGGGAGCTGTTTTTT. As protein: CASSDRGLGGELFF.

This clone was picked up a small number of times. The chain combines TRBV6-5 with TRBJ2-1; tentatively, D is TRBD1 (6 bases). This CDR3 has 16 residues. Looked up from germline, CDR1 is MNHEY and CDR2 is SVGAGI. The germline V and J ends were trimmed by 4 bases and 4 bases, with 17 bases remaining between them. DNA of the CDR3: TGTGCCAGCAGTTCCCAGAAGGCGAGGGGGTACAATGAGCAGTTCTTC. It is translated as CASSSQKARGYNEQFF.

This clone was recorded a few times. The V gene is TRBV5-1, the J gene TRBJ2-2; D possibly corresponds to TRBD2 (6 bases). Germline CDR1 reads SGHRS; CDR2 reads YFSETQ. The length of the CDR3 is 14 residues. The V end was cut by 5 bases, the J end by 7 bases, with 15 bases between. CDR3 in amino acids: CASSHGGSDGELFF. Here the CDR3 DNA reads TGCGCCAGCAGTCATGGGGGGAGCGACGGGGAGCTGTTTTTT.

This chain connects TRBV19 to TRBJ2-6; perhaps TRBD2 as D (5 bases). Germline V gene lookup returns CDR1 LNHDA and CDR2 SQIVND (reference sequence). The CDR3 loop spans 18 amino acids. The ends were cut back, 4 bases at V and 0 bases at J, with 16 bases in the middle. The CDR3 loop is CASSTRLAGPSGANVLTF. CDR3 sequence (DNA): TGTGCCAGTAGTACCCGGCTGGCGGGTCCCTCTGGGGCCAACGTCCTGACTTTC. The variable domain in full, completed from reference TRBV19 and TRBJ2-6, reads DGGITQSPKYLFRKEGQNVTLSCEQNLNHDAMYWYRQDPGQGLRLIYYSQIVNDFQKGDIAEGYSVSREKKESFPLTVTSAQKNPTAFYLCASSTRLAGPSGANVLTFGAGSRLTVL.

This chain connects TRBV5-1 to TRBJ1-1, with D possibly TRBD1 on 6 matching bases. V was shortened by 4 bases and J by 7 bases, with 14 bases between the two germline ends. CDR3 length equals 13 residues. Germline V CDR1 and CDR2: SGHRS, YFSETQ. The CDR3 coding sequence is TGCGCCAGCAGCCAAGACAGGTTCGGTGAAGCTTTCTTT. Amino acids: CASSQDRFGEAFF.

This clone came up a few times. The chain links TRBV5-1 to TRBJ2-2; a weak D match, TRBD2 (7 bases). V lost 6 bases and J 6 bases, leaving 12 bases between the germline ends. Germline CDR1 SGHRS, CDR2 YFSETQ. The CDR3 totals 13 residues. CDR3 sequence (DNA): TGCGCCAGCAAGCCGGGGGGCGCCGGGGAGCTGTTTTTT. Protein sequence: CASKPGGAGELFF.